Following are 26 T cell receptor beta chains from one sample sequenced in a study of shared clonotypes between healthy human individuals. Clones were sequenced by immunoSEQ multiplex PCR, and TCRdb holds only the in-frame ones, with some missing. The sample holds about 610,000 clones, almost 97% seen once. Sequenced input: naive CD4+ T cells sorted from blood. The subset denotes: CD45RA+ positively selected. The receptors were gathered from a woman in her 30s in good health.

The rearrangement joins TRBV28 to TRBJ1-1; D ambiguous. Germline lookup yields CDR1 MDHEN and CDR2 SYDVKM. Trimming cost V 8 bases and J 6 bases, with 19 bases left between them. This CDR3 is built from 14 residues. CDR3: CASGKKDGAAEAFF. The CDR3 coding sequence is TGTGCCAGCGGAAAAAAGGACGGAGCCGCTGAAGCTTTCTTT. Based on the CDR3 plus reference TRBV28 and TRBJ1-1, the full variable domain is DVKVTQSSRYLVKRTGEKVFLECVQDMDHENMFWYRQDPGLGLRLIYFSYDVKMKEKGDIPEGYSVSREKKERFSLILESASTNQTSMYLCASGKKDGAAEAFFGQGTRLTVV.

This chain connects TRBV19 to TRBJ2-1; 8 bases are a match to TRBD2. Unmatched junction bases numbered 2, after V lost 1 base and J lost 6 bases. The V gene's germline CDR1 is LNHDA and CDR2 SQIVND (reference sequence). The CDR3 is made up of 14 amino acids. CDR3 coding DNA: TGTGCCAGTAGTATAGCGGGGGGGGCCAATGAGCAGTTCTTC. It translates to CASSIAGGANEQFF. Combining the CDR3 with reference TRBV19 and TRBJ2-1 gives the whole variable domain DGGITQSPKYLFRKEGQNVTLSCEQNLNHDAMYWYRQDPGQGLRLIYYSQIVNDFQKGDIAEGYSVSREKKESFPLTVTSAQKNPTAFYLCASSIAGGANEQFFGPGTRLTVL.

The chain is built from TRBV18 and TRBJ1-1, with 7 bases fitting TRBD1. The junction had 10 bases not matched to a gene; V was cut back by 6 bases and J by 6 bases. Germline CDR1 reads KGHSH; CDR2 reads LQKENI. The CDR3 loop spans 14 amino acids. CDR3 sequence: CASSLTGAKAEAFF. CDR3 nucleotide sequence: TGTGCCAGCTCTCTAACAGGGGCTAAGGCTGAAGCTTTCTTT.

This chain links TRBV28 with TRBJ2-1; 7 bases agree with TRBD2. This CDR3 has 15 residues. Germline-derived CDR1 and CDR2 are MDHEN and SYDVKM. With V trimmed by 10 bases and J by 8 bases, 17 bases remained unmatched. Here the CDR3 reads CATYSYGGRTYEQFF. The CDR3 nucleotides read TGTGCCACCTACTCCTATGGCGGGAGAACCTATGAGCAGTTCTTC.

Here the CDR3 reads CASSRGTDYEQYF. The CDR3 nucleotides are TGTGCCAGCAGCCGCGGGACGGACTACGAGCAGTACTTC. The chain employs TRBV28 and TRBJ2-5, with D perhaps TRBD2 (6 bases). The better agreement between TRBJ2-7 and the DNA end casts doubt on the J call. This CDR3 contains 13 residues. Germline assignment: CDR1 MDHEN and CDR2 SYDVKM.

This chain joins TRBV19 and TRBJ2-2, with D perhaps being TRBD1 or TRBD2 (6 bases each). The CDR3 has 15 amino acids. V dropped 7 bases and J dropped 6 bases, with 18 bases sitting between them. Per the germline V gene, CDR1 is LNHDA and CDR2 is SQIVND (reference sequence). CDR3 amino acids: CASISGGKGSGELFF. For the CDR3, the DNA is TGTGCCAGTATCTCCGGGGGCAAGGGGTCCGGGGAGCTGTTTTTT.

The CDR3 is CASSATYEQYF. DNA for the CDR3: TGTGCCAGCAGCGCTACCTACGAGCAGTACTTC. The gene calls are TRBV5-8 and TRBJ2-7, with D uncertain. Trimming removed 4 bases from V and 2 bases from J, with 4 bases in between. Germline V gene data show CDR1 as SGHTS and CDR2 as YDEGEE. This CDR3 is built from 11 residues.

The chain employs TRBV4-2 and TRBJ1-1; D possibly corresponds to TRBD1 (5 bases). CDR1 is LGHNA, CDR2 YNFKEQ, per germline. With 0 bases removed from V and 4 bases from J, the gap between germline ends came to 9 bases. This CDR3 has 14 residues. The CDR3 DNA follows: TGTGCCAGCAGCCAAGATTGGGGGTCCACTGAAGCTTTCTTT. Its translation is CASSQDWGSTEAFF.

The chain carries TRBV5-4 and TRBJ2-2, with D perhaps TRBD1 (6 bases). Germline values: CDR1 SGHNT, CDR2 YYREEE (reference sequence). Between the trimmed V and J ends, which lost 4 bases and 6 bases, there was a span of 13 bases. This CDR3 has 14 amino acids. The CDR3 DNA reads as TGTGCCAGCAGCGTAACCAGGGGTTCCGGGGAGCTGTTTTTT. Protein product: CASSVTRGSGELFF.

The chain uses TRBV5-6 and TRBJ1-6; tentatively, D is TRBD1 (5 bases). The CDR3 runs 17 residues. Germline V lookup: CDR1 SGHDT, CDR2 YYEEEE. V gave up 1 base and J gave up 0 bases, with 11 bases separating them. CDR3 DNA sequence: TGTGCCAGCAGCTTGCGGAGGGGACGCTCCTATAATTCACCCCTCCACTTT. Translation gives CASSLRRGRSYNSPLHF.

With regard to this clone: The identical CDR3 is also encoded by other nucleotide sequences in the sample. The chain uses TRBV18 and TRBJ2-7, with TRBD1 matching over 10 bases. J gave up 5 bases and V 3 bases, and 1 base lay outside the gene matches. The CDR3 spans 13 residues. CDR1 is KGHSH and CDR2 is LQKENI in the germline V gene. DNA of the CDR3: TGTGCCAGCTCACCCGGGACAGGGGACGAGCAGTACTTC. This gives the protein CASSPGTGDEQYF.

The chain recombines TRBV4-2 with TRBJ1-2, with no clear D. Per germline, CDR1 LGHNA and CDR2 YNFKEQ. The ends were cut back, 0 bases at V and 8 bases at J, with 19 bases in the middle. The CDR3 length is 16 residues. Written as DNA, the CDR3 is TGTGCCAGCAGCCAAGATTGGTCTGCATCGGCAGAAGGCTACACCTTC. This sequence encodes CASSQDWSASAEGYTF.

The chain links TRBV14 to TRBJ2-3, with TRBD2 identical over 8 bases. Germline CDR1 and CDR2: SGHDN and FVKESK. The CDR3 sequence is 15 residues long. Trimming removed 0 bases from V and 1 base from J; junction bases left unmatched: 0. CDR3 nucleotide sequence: TGTGCCAGCAGCCAAGAACTAGCGGGCACAGATACGCAGTATTTT. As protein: CASSQELAGTDTQYF. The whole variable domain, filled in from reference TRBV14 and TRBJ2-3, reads EAGVTQFPSHSVIEKGQTVTLRCDPISGHDNLYWYRRVMGKEIKFLLHFVKESKQDESGMPNNRFLAERTGGTYSTLKVQPAELEDSGVYFCASSQELAGTDTQYFGPGTRLTVL.

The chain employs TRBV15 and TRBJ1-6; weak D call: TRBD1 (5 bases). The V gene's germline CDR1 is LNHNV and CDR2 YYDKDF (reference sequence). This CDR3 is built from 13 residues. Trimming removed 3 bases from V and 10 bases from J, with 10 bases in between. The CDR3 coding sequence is TGTGCCACCAGCAGGACAGATGGCTCACCCCTCCACTTT. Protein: CATSRTDGSPLHF.

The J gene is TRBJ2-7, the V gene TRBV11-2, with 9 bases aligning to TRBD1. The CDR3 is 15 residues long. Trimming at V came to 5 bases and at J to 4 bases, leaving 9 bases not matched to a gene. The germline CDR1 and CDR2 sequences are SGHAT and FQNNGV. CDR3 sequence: CASSPGHRGRYEQYF. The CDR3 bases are TGTGCCAGCAGCCCGGGGCACAGGGGGCGATACGAGCAGTACTTC.

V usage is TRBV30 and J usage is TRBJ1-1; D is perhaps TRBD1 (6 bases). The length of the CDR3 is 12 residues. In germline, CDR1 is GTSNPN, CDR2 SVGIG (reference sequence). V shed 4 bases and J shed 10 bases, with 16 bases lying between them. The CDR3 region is CAWMGGPLRAFF. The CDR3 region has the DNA TGTGCCTGGATGGGGGGCCCCCTGCGAGCTTTCTTT.

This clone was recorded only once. CDR3 loop: CASSLVGSPQNIQYF. In nucleotides, the CDR3 is TGCGCCAGCAGCTTGGTGGGCAGTCCGCAAAACATTCAGTACTTC. This chain joins TRBV5-1 and TRBJ2-4; D remains unclear. Germline-derived CDR1 and CDR2 are SGHRS and YFSETQ. The CDR3 covers 15 residues. With 0 bases removed from V and 5 bases from J, the gap between germline ends came to 12 bases.

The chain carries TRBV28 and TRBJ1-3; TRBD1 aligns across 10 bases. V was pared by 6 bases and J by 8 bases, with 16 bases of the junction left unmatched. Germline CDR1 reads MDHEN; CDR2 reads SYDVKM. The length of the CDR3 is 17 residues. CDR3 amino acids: CASRVSISTGGADTIYF. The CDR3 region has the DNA TGTGCCAGCAGAGTTTCTATTTCGACAGGGGGCGCGGACACCATATATTTT.

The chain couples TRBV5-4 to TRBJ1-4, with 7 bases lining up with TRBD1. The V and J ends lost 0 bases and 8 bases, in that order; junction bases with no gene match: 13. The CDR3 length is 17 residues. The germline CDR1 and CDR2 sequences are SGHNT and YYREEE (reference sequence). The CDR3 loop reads CASSLGTGVSGREKLFF. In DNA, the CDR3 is TGTGCCAGCAGCTTGGGTACAGGGGTAAGTGGAAGGGAAAAACTGTTTTTT. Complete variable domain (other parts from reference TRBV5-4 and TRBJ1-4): ETGVTQSPTHLIKTRGQQVTLRCSSQSGHNTVSWYQQALGQGPQFIFQYYREEENGRGNFPPRFSGLQFPNYSSELNVNALELDDSALYLCASSLGTGVSGREKLFFGSGTQLSVL.

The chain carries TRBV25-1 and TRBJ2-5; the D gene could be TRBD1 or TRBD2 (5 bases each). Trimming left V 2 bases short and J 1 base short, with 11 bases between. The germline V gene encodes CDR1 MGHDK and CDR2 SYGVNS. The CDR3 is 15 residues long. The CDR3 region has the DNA TGTGCCAGCAGTGAAAGAGGGGAGTTCCAAGAGACCCAGTACTTC. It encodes CASSERGEFQETQYF.

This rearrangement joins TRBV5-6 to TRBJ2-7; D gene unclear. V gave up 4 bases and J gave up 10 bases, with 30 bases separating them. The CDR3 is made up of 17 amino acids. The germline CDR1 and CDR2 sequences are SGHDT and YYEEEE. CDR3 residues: CASSSIRATSLATKQYF. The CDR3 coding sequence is TGTGCCAGCAGCAGCATCCGGGCCACTTCTTTGGCTACGAAACAGTACTTC.

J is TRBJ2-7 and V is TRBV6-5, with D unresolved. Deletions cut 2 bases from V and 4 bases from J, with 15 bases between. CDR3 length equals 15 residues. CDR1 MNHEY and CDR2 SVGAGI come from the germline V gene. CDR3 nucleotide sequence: TGTGCCAGCAGTTACGCGAGCGTACCTCAATACGAGCAGTACTTC. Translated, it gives CASSYASVPQYEQYF.

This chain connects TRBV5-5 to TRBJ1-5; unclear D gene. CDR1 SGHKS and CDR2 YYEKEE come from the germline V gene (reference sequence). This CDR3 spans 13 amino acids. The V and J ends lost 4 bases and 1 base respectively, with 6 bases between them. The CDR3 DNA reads TGTGCCAGCAGCCCGGCGAGCAATCAGCCCCAGCATTTT. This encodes CASSPASNQPQHF.

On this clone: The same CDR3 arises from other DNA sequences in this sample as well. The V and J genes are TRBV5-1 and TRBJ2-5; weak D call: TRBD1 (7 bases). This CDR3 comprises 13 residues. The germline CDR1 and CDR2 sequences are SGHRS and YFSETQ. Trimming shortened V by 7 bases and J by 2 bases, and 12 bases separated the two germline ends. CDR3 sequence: CASRGTAQETQYF. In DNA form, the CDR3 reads TGCGCCAGCCGGGGGACAGCGCAAGAGACCCAGTACTTC.

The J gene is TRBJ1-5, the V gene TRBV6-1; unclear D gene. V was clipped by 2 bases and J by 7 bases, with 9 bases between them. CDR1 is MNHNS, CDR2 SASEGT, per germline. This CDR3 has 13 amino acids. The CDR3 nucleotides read TGTGCCAGCAGTGAACGGGAGGTCCAGCCCCAGCATTTT. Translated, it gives CASSEREVQPQHF.

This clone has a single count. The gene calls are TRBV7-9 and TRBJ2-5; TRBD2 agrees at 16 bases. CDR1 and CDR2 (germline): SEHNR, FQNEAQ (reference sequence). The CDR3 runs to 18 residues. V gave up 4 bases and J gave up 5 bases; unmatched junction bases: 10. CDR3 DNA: TGTGCCAGCAGCTCTATTGGGACTAGCGGGAGGGCCGGTGAGACCCAGTACTTC. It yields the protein CASSSIGTSGRAGETQYF.